These T cell receptor beta chains were read from a single sample in a study of Ad26.COV2.S vaccination and SARS-CoV-2 variants. Assay: immunoSEQ multiplex PCR; the TCRdb copy retains only in-frame clones and omits some. The sample records a few hundred thousand clones, approximately 87% being singletons. Sequences were derived from peripheral blood, sampled in a trial of Ad26.COV2.S vaccine versus placebo. These TCRs come from a person aged 18 to 65 who received the Ad26.COV2.S COVID-19 vaccine or a placebo. The CDR3 runs from the conserved cysteine through the conserved F or W. D genes are given only for firm matches. Size is stated for part of the rows, as once, few or many counts, or as a class when the clone is expanded.

TRBV7-6	TRBD2	-	TRBJ2-5	TGTGCCAGCAGCTTAGGCTTGGGGGGGAATAAGGAGACCCAGTACTTC	CASSLGLGGNKETQYF
TRBV7-2	-	-	TRBJ1-2	TGTGCCAGCAGCCCAGGGTGGAGAGTGGAAGGCTACACCTTC	CASSPGWRVEGYTF
TRBV6-1	-	-	TRBJ1-1	TGTGCCAGCAGTGAATCCCATGGGGGGGTGAACACTGAAGCTTTCTTT	CASSESHGGVNTEAFF
TRBV6-5	-	once	TRBJ1-1	TGTGCCAGCATTCTTGACCCCCTCGGCACTGAAGCTTTCTTT	CASILDPLGTEAFF
TRBV6-2/TRBV6-3	TRBD2	-	TRBJ2-3	TGTGCCAGCAGTTACTCCCTAGCGGGACCCAGCACAGATACGCAGTATTTT	CASSYSLAGPSTDTQYF
TRBV28	-	-	TRBJ1-4	TGTGCCAGCAGTTTAGGTGGCAGGGGAGGTGAAAAACTGTTTTTT	CASSLGGRGGEKLFF
TRBV6-6	-	-	TRBJ1-2	TGTGCCAGCAGGTGGGGCGAGGGTATCGGCTATGGCTACACCTTC	CASRWGEGIGYGYTF
TRBV6-2/TRBV6-3	TRBD1	-	TRBJ1-2	TGTGCCAGCAGTTTGGAGTTCGATCCGGGACAGGGCATCCTTAACTATGGCTACACCTTC	CASSLEFDPGQGILNYGYTF
TRBV6-5	-	-	TRBJ1-5	TGTGCCAGCAGCCTCCGGGACAGCAATCAGCCCCAGCATTTT	CASSLRDSNQPQHF
TRBV5-6	-	-	TRBJ2-5	TGTGCCAGCAGCACCACCGGGGTTTTCGGGACCCAGTACTTC	CASSTTGVFGTQYF
TRBV6-5	-	-	TRBJ1-1	TGTGCCAGCACCCAAAGCCGGGGAGCGAACACTGAAGCTTTCTTT	CASTQSRGANTEAFF
TRBV6-4	-	once	TRBJ2-6	TGTGCCAGCAGTGACGACGCCGCCCTAGACTTTTGGGGGTCTGGGGCCAACGTCCTGACTTTC	CASSDDAALDFWGSGANVLTF
TRBV7-2	-	-	TRBJ1-3	TGTGCCAGCAGCTTAGCGGGGGGGTCTGGAAACACCATATATTTT	CASSLAGGSGNTIYF
TRBV27	-	-	TRBJ2-5	TGTGCCAGCAGTTACCGGCCTCAAGAGACCCAGTACTTC	CASSYRPQETQYF
TRBV5-1	-	-	TRBJ1-5	TGCGCCAGCAGCTTTGTAAGCCGGGGGACAAGAATCAATCAGCCCCAGCATTTT	CASSFVSRGTRINQPQHF
TRBV5-1	-	-	TRBJ1-1	TGCGCCAGCAGCTTGGAACGCGGGAACACTGAAGCTTTCTTT	CASSLERGNTEAFF
TRBV6-2/TRBV6-3	-	-	TRBJ1-2	TGTGCCAGCAGTTACGGGACATATGGCTACACCTTC	CASSYGTYGYTF
TRBV7-9	-	-	TRBJ2-5	TGTGCCAGCAGGCAATTGGCGGCAGGGGTTTTAGGGGAGACCCAGTACTTC	CASRQLAAGVLGETQYF
TRBV30	-	once	TRBJ1-4	TGTGCCTGGGGGGGTGCAACTAATGAAAAACTGTTTTTT	CAWGGATNEKLFF
TRBV27	-	-	TRBJ1-2	TGTGCCAGCAGTCTAGGGGTTACCTATGGCTACACCTTC	CASSLGVTYGYTF
TRBV6-6	-	-	TRBJ2-1	TGTGCCAGCAGTTACCGGGACTCCCTGGATGAGCAGTTCTTC	CASSYRDSLDEQFF
TRBV28	-	-	TRBJ1-5	TGTGCCAGCCGAGGGACGGATAATCAGCCCCAGCATTTT	CASRGTDNQPQHF
TRBV6-5	-	-	TRBJ2-7	TGTGCCAGCAGTTACTCGATGGGCTACGAGCAGTACTTC	CASSYSMGYEQYF
TRBV5-4	-	-	TRBJ2-7	TGTGCCAGCAGCTTGGATCGGGCCTACGAGCAGTACTTC	CASSLDRAYEQYF
TRBV24-1	-	-	TRBJ2-1	TGTGCCACCAGTCCGGGGGGGACAGGGAACAATGAGCAGTTCTTC	CATSPGGTGNNEQFF
TRBV5-1	-	-	TRBJ1-4	TGCGCCAGCAGCCTAGGGGGTCCCAATGAAAAACTGTTTTTT	CASSLGGPNEKLFF
TRBV12-2	-	-	TRBJ2-2	TGTGCAGGTAATAGAGCACCCTACACCGGGGAGCTGTTTTTT	CAGNRAPYTGELFF
TRBV14	-	-	TRBJ1-1	TGTGCCAGCAGCCAAGATAAAGGGGAAGTGGGCACTGAAGCTTTCTTT	CASSQDKGEVGTEAFF
TRBV7-3	TRBD1	-	TRBJ1-1	TGTGCCAGCAGCCTCCTTCCAGGGGGCACTGAAGCTTTCTTT	CASSLLPGGTEAFF
TRBV19	-	-	TRBJ1-5	TGTGCCAGCCAGCGGGGGGGCTGGCAGCCCCAGCATTTT	CASQRGGWQPQHF
TRBV6-4	-	few	TRBJ2-3	TGTGCCAGCAGTGACGGGCGGGACACAGATACGCAGTATTTT	CASSDGRDTDTQYF
TRBV24-1	TRBD2	-	TRBJ2-5	TGTGCCACCCACCGACTAACTAGCGGCCAAGAGACCCAGTACTTC	CATHRLTSGQETQYF
TRBV2	TRBD2	-	TRBJ2-5	TGTGCCAGCACCCGCCAGGGACTAGCGGAAGAGACCCAGTACTTC	CASTRQGLAEETQYF
TRBV19	-	-	TRBJ1-2	TGTGCCAGTAGTGCCGGACAGACTCGCTATGGCTACACCTTC	CASSAGQTRYGYTF
TRBV2	-	-	TRBJ1-2	TGTGCCAGCACCAGGGAAAGGGGAAGTGGCTACACCTTC	CASTRERGSGYTF
TRBV12-3/TRBV12-4	TRBD1	few	TRBJ2-7	TGTGCCACCGGGGGACAGGGCATCTACGAGCAGTACTTC	CATGGQGIYEQYF
TRBV24-1	-	-	TRBJ1-1	TGTGCCACCAGTGATCGACAGGCTTTGAACACTGAAGCTTTCTTT	CATSDRQALNTEAFF
TRBV9	-	-	TRBJ1-5	TGTGCCAGCAGCGTAGTGGGCAATCAGCCCCAGCATTTT	CASSVVGNQPQHF
TRBV7-2	TRBD1	-	TRBJ1-6	TGTGCCAGCAGCCCGACAGGGGGCAGTGAGAATTCACCCCTCCACTTT	CASSPTGGSENSPLHF
TRBV27	TRBD1	-	TRBJ2-5	TGTGCCAGCAGTCCGACAGGGAAAAGAAAGACCCAGTACTTC	CASSPTGKRKTQYF
TRBV6-5	TRBD2	-	TRBJ2-1	TGTGCCAGCAGCCTGAGCGGGGGCCCGACGTATGAGCAGTTCTTC	CASSLSGGPTYEQFF
TRBV6-1	-	-	TRBJ2-2	TGTGCCAGCAGTGAAAGGGGCTCGGGCACCGGGGAGCTGTTTTTT	CASSERGSGTGELFF
TRBV7-2	-	-	TRBJ1-2	TGTGCCAGCAGCCCCTGGCAGGGTACCTCTAACTATGGCTACACCTTC	CASSPWQGTSNYGYTF